This T cell receptor (beta chain) was captured by sequencing in a study of shared clonotypes between healthy human individuals (TCRdb year 2020). For the study in its entirety: The cohort comprised a couple of women and a few men aged 18 to 49 years. Libraries were prepared and TCR repertoires were sequenced by different laboratories using diverse techniques, in order to increase sequencing depth and limit assay-specific biases. For each donor, CD4 naive and CD4 memory were each given three plates, CD8 naive was given two plates, and CD8 memory was given one plate. Blood TCR repertoires of several healthy adults were deeply sequenced to estimate repertoire size and the extent of clonotype sharing between individuals. Each donor's leukapheresis produced roughly between roughly 0.94 and 9.5 billion PBMCs. Overall study results and their limits: Naive subsets generally had larger estimated clonotype richness than memory subsets did. Sharing across a few donors was observed for 4.5% to 6.5% of naive CD4, 3% to 4% of naive CD8, 2.3% of memory CD4, and over 0.3% of memory CD8 clonotypes. Even with the large sequencing depth, rarefaction of the sorted-subset datasets indicated that sequencing was incomplete. Because the study included a small number of donors, the genetic and exposure-history diversity represented was limited. Compared with non-shared clonotypes, clonotypes shared by all four sorted-subset donors had higher generation probabilities. Based on pairwise subsampling, the degree of clonotype sharing among donors was expected to be affected by sequencing depth. Only blood was sampled, and tissue TCR repertoires likely differ from those in blood.

Regarding this clone: The target of this receptor is not known. Base qualities were left out, and no much larger clone turns up one base away.

The CDR3 sequence holds 19 residues, the cysteine and phenylalanine included. Kept here is only the CDR3 DNA, which spans 57 bases and is read in frame from base 1. Trimmed from V: 3 bases; trimmed from J: 0 bases; junction bases lacking a gene match: 11. CDR1 and CDR2 (SNHLY, FYNNEI) derive from the germline V gene. Healthy HIV-negative adults with no recently reported acute infections or vaccinations were included as donors. Every donor was a Caucasian adult living in Nashville, Tennessee, USA. CD4+ T cells were enriched by magnetic negative selection, after which naive cells were positively selected on CD45RA and the negative fraction was taken as the memory subset. Blood was collected by leukapheresis, and PBMCs were isolated by Ficoll-Histopaque density gradient centrifugation and then cryopreserved in liquid nitrogen vapor phase. Analytical flow cytometry was used to check the purity and quantity of each magnetically sorted T cell population. Each sorted fraction had its genomic DNA isolated and then quantified by UV absorbance on a Nanodrop 2000c.

TCR CDR3 regions were amplified from genomic DNA by multiplex PCR using the deep immunoSEQ assay. For each cell subset, the extracted genomic DNA was distributed evenly across all wells of several immunoSEQ 96-well plates, and each plate served as one replicate. For sorted subsets, around 200 ng genomic DNA, equal to 25,000 to 35,000 T cell genomes, was loaded into each replicate PCR. Purified libraries were quantified with a Qubit 3.0 fluorometer, sized on a Bioanalyzer 2100, and re-quantified with the KAPA Library Quantification kit. Every immunoSEQ 96-well plate was sequenced on a dedicated single-read 150-cycle Illumina NextSeq 550 flow cell. Regarding the original processing steps: Because only junctional sequences without quality scores were contained in the immunoSEQ output, filtering matching that applied to full-length reads could not be performed. To assign V/J genes and CDR3, sequences were annotated against IMGT germline references using PyIR, a Python wrapper for IgBLAST v1.9. Any read was removed if the V/J assignment was weak (E-value above 1e-6), the CDR3 was missing, or the read contained stop codons, out-of-frame junctions, or ambiguous translated residues. V3J clonotypes were defined as sequences sharing the same inferred V gene, J gene, and CDR3 amino acid sequence. To compute the percentage overlap between repertoires, the number of shared unique clonotypes was divided by the size of the smaller repertoire. Repertoire richness was assessed with RTK rarefaction, the Chao1 estimator, and Recon v2.1 estimates of unobserved clonotypes. Generation probabilities for all TCRbeta clonotypes obtained by the gDNA method from a handful of donors were computed using OLGA. This immuneACCESS table, as held by TCRdb, lists in-frame sequences with V and J called but not all clones. Of the missing ones, under half trace to an unresolved V gene in checked studies; the others have no known cause. V, J and clone size reflect that table, while D and trimming were determined from the DNA. A total of over 850,000 clones appear in this sample, about 80% of them only once. In total, the top ten clones hold under 0.65% of the sample.

Sequencing input: memory CD4+ T cells from PBMCs. The cell subset or site label here, explained by the study, means: CD45RA-negative fraction. The chain was built from TRBV2 and TRBJ2-5, and 12 junction bases match TRBD2. This clonotype was obtained from a man younger than 30 in good health. Some clones in this sample may be carry-over from other donors' samples. The CDR3 here reads CASSDIRLAGEGYQETQYF. The DNA reads TGTGCCAGCAGTGATATCCGACTAGCGGGAGAGGGGTACCAAGAGACCCAGTACTTC.